The 24 T cell receptor beta chains presented below share a single source sample, sequenced in a study of control samples from healthy donors and cancer patients. Clones were read by immunoSEQ multiplex PCR, and TCRdb kept only the in-frame ones, dropping some. This sample yields 90,000 to 150,000 clones, of which about nine tenths are seen a single time; 3.4% belongs to the top ten. Specimen: blood. These receptors were taken from a man in his forties in good health.

This chain uses TRBV29-1 with TRBJ2-7; 9 nucleotides line up with TRBD2. This CDR3 has 17 amino acids. CDR1 is SQVTM, CDR2 ANQGSEA, per germline. Trimming took 2 bases from V and 0 from J; bases not matched to a gene: 11. The CDR3 protein is CSVERGVAGDSSYEQYF. In DNA form, the CDR3 reads TGCAGCGTTGAAAGAGGTGTAGCGGGGGATAGCTCCTACGAGCAGTACTTC.

The V and J genes are TRBV3-1 (or the pseudogene TRBV3-2) and TRBJ1-1; a possible D gene is TRBD1 (5 bases). Between the trimmed V and J ends, which lost 5 bases and 7 bases, there was a span of 17 bases. The CDR3 consists of 14 residues. CDR1 is LGHDT and CDR2 is YNNKEL in the germline V gene (reference sequence). The CDR3 nucleotides are TGTGCCAGCAGCTCTGGACGGACAAGGGTTGAAGCTTTCTTT. It encodes CASSSGRTRVEAFF.

A single count supports this clone. The chain couples TRBV30 to TRBJ1-2, with D perhaps TRBD1 (6 bases). Germline V gives CDR1 GTSNPN, CDR2 SVGIG (reference sequence). This CDR3 region has 12 residues. V was clipped by 5 bases and J by 6 bases, with 13 bases between them. The CDR3 bases are TGTGCCTGGTCGATCTCAGGGGATGGCTACACCTTC. Protein: CAWSISGDGYTF.

The genes are TRBV6-2 or TRBV6-3 and TRBJ1-2; TRBD1 might be the D (6 bases). V lost 2 bases and J 2 bases, leaving 9 bases between the germline ends. Germline CDR1 MNHEY, CDR2 SVGEGT. The CDR3 runs to 14 residues. This CDR3 is CASSYGQGNYGYTF. The CDR3 region has the DNA TGTGCCAGCAGTTACGGCCAGGGGAACTATGGCTACACCTTC.

The rearrangement links TRBV30 to TRBJ2-2, with D hard to call. The ends were cut back, 1 base at V and 6 bases at J, with 12 bases in the middle. In germline, CDR1 is GTSNPN, CDR2 SVGIG (reference sequence). This CDR3 spans 14 amino acids. CDR3 DNA: TGTGCCTGGAGTGCAAAGCTAACGGCCGGGGAGCTGTTTTTT. Protein product: CAWSAKLTAGELFF.

The genes are TRBV5-6 and TRBJ2-3; tentative D call: TRBD2 (7 bases). Germline loops: CDR1 SGHDT, CDR2 YYEEEE. V lost 3 bases and J 0 bases, leaving 11 bases between the germline ends. The CDR3 loop spans 15 amino acids. Here the CDR3 DNA reads TGTGCCAGCAGCTGGGGGGGCGCTAGCACAGATACGCAGTATTTT. Its protein product is CASSWGGASTDTQYF.

This chain connects TRBV3-1 (or the pseudogene TRBV3-2) to TRBJ2-7; D might be TRBD1 (7 bases). Germline loops: CDR1 LGHDT, CDR2 YNNKEL (reference sequence). Deletions cut 0 bases from V and 2 bases from J, with 14 bases between. This CDR3 spans 16 amino acids. CDR3 in DNA: TGTGCCAGCAGCCAAGATAGGGGCAGGGGGGCCTACGAGCAGTACTTC. This sequence encodes CASSQDRGRGAYEQYF.

In this sample, this clone turned up once. The genes are TRBV23-1 and TRBJ2-7, with TRBD1 matching 7 bases. TRBV23-1 is designated an ORF whose function remains uncertain. The V gene end was trimmed by 2 bases and the J gene end by 7 bases; junction bases not matched to a gene: 11. The CDR3 has 15 amino acids. In DNA form, the CDR3 reads TGCGCCAGCAGTCAACCCCCAGAGGGGGCCGGGGAGCAGTACTTC. It codes for CASSQPPEGAGEQYF.

The V and J genes are TRBV7-3 and TRBJ2-2, with D perhaps matching TRBD2 (6 bases). V was trimmed by 3 bases and J by 2 bases, leaving 13 bases between them. Germline CDR1 SGHTA, CDR2 FQGTGA. The CDR3 is 16 amino acids. CDR3 in amino acids: CASSFTGTLNTGELFF. In DNA form, the CDR3 reads TGTGCCAGCAGCTTCACCGGGACTCTAAACACCGGGGAGCTGTTTTTT.

Of note for this clone: Other nucleotide sequences from this sample produce the same CDR3. CDR3 nucleotides: TGTGCCAGCAGCGTAGGGCCCGCGAACACTGAAGCTTTCTTT. It codes for CASSVGPANTEAFF. This chain joins TRBV9 and TRBJ1-1, with D unresolved. This CDR3 is 14 amino acids long. Trimming cost V 0 bases and J 1 base, with 7 bases left between them. The germline CDR1 and CDR2 sequences are SGDLS and YYNGEE.

The J gene is TRBJ1-1, the V gene TRBV7-9, with TRBD1 identical over 10 bases. Germline V gene data show CDR1 as SEHNR and CDR2 as FQNEAQ (reference sequence). This CDR3 has 14 amino acids. V gave up 5 bases and J gave up 4 bases; unmatched junction bases: 4. CDR3 sequence: CASSPGQGSTEAFF. The DNA for the CDR3 is TGTGCCAGCAGCCCGGGACAGGGGAGCACTGAAGCTTTCTTT.

The CDR3 bases are TGTGCCAGCAGCCGTTCGTGGGGCTCTAGGCTAAATGGCTACACCTTC. Its translation is CASSRSWGSRLNGYTF. This chain links TRBV3-1 (or the pseudogene TRBV3-2) with TRBJ1-2; the D gene is possibly TRBD1 (5 bases). V gave up 4 bases and J gave up 6 bases, with 21 bases separating them. The CDR3 totals 16 residues. Germline V gene sequence: CDR1 LGHDT, CDR2 YNNKEL (reference sequence).

This chain joins TRBV4-1 and TRBJ1-2, with D possibly being TRBD1 (6 bases). Trimming stripped 1 base from V and 7 bases from J, with 16 bases between. CDR1 is MGHRA, CDR2 YSYEKL, per germline. The CDR3 length is 15 residues. The CDR3, as DNA: TGCGCCAGCAGCCAAGTGGGGCAGGGGAGCGGTGGCTACACCTTC. It yields the protein CASSQVGQGSGGYTF.

The CDR3 bases are TGTGCCAGCAGCCGGGGGGACGGGAATCAGCCCCAGCATTTT. This translates into CASSRGDGNQPQHF. This chain links TRBV7-2 with TRBJ1-5, with D perhaps matching TRBD1 (5 bases). Germline CDR1 is SGHTA and CDR2 is FQGNSA. This CDR3 has 14 amino acids. V was pared by 5 bases and J by 4 bases, with 12 bases between.

J is TRBJ2-1 and V is TRBV24-1, with 9 bases fitting TRBD2. Losses at the gene ends were 2 bases for V and 0 bases for J; bases not matched to a gene: 4. Germline CDR1 KGHDR, CDR2 SFDVKD. The CDR3 contains 17 residues. The CDR3 spells CATSDSSGGSSYNEQFF. For the CDR3, the DNA is TGTGCCACCAGTGATTCCAGCGGGGGGAGCTCCTACAATGAGCAGTTCTTC.

Regarding this clone: A read error may account for a junction end that differs from germline. The chain combines TRBV29-1 with TRBJ2-7, with 8 bases matching TRBD2. This CDR3 region has 12 residues. The germline CDR1 and CDR2 sequences are SQVTM and ANQGSEA. The CDR3 DNA sequence: TGCAGCGTTGAAGATCCGGGGGGGGCTACCAGATTC. This sequence encodes CSVEDPGGATRF.

The chain employs TRBV4-1 and TRBJ1-3; 8 bases line up with TRBD1. CDR1 is MGHRA and CDR2 is YSYEKL in the germline V gene. V shed 0 bases and J 1 base; nucleotides not matched to a gene: 11. This CDR3 is 19 amino acids long. CDR3: CASSQDADRGTFSGNTIYF. DNA for the CDR3: TGCGCCAGCAGCCAAGATGCCGACAGGGGAACCTTTTCTGGAAACACCATATATTTT.

The CDR3 DNA follows: TGTGCCAGCAGCCCTGGGGGAAGCTATGGCTACACCTTC. It yields the protein CASSPGGSYGYTF. V usage is TRBV7-2 and J usage is TRBJ1-2, with a tentative D call TRBD1 (5 bases). The CDR3 contains 13 residues. With 5 bases removed from V and 4 bases from J, the gap between germline ends came to 11 bases. CDR1 and CDR2 (germline): SGHTA, FQGNSA.

J is TRBJ2-7 and V is TRBV7-6, with 12 bases matching TRBD2. Looked up from germline, CDR1 is SGHVS and CDR2 is FNYEAQ. This CDR3 contains 16 residues. The V and J ends lost 3 bases and 0 bases, in that order; junction bases with no gene match: 3. Here the CDR3 reads CASSFGLAGSSYEQYF. The CDR3 DNA follows: TGTGCCAGCAGCTTCGGACTAGCGGGGAGCTCCTACGAGCAGTACTTC.

The chain is built from TRBV3-1 (or the pseudogene TRBV3-2) and TRBJ2-1, with TRBD2 identical over 11 bases. CDR1 LGHDT and CDR2 YNNKEL come from the germline V gene (reference sequence). The V gene end was trimmed by 4 bases and the J gene end by 8 bases; junction bases not matched to a gene: 10. This CDR3 has 16 amino acids. The CDR3 DNA is TGTGCCAGCAGCCCCCCCCTAGCGGGGGGTGTTTATGAGCAGTTCTTC. This gives the protein CASSPPLAGGVYEQFF.

The gene calls are TRBV5-1 and TRBJ1-6, with TRBD1 matching 11 bases. V lost 4 bases, J lost 8 bases, and 2 bases stayed unmatched. The CDR3 is made up of 14 amino acids. CDR1 is SGHRS, CDR2 YFSETQ, per germline. CDR3 nucleotides: TGCGCCAGCAGCGGACAGGGGGCTCATTCACCCCTCCACTTT. It is translated as CASSGQGAHSPLHF. Together with reference TRBV5-1 and TRBJ1-6, the CDR3 gives the full variable domain: KAGVTQTPRYLIKTRGQQVTLSCSPISGHRSVSWYQQTPGQGLQFLFEYFSETQRNKGNFPGRFSGRQFSNSRSEMNVSTLELGDSALYLCASSGQGAHSPLHFGNGTRLTVT.

This clone was seen a single time. The chain uses TRBV12-3 or TRBV12-4 and TRBJ1-4, with TRBD1 matching over 7 bases. CDR3 length equals 13 residues. Trimming took 6 bases from V and 7 from J; bases not matched to a gene: 5. The CDR3 DNA reads as TGTGCCAGCAGGAGGGGGCGCGGTGAAAAACTGTTTTTT. Translated: CASRRGRGEKLFF.

In its sample, this clone was seen once. This chain uses TRBV2 with TRBJ2-7; either TRBD1 or TRBD2 may supply D (5 bases each). From germline, CDR1 is SNHLY and CDR2 FYNNEI. The CDR3 totals 14 residues. The germline V and J ends were trimmed by 8 bases and 0 bases, with 14 bases remaining between them. Written as DNA, the CDR3 is TGTGCCAGCCACCGGGACCTAACCTCCTACGAGCAGTACTTC. Protein sequence: CASHRDLTSYEQYF. The full variable domain, rest sourced from reference TRBV2 and TRBJ2-7, is EPEVTQTPSHQVTQMGQEVILRCVPISNHLYFYWYRQILGQKVEFLVSFYNNEISEKSEIFDDQFSVERPDGSNFTLKIRSTKLEDSAMYFCASHRDLTSYEQYFGPGTRLTVT.

The genes are TRBV9 and TRBJ1-3; D remains unclear. V lost 4 bases, J lost 4 bases, and 15 bases lay in between. The CDR3 consists of 15 residues. From germline, CDR1 is SGDLS and CDR2 YYNGEE. The CDR3 region has the DNA TGTGCCAGCAGCCCCTCACCAGGCCAGGGAAACACCATATATTTT. Translated, it gives CASSPSPGQGNTIYF.